One T cell receptor (beta chain) is described in this entry. Trimming shortened V by 3 bases and J by 2 bases, and 12 bases separated the two germline ends. CDR1 SEHNR and CDR2 FQNEAQ come from the germline V gene (reference sequence). The CDR3 runs to 15 residues. This sample is part of a study of glioma-infiltrating T cells after dendritic cell vaccination. TCRB CDR3 was amplified from 2 ug genomic DNA or less. TCRdb's table, derived via immunoSEQ multiplex PCR, lists solely in-frame clones and lacks some. Seen here are approximately 100,000 clones, roughly 83% observed once, and the top ten hold 5.5% to 7%.

The chain recombines TRBV7-9 with TRBJ2-3; D is ambiguous. This sample comprised blood, obtained before dendritic cell vaccination. The receptor was derived from a human donor with glioblastoma. The CDR3 here is CASSFVLPHTDTQYF. In nucleotides, the CDR3 is TGTGCCAGCAGCTTTGTCCTACCTCACACAGATACGCAGTATTTT.